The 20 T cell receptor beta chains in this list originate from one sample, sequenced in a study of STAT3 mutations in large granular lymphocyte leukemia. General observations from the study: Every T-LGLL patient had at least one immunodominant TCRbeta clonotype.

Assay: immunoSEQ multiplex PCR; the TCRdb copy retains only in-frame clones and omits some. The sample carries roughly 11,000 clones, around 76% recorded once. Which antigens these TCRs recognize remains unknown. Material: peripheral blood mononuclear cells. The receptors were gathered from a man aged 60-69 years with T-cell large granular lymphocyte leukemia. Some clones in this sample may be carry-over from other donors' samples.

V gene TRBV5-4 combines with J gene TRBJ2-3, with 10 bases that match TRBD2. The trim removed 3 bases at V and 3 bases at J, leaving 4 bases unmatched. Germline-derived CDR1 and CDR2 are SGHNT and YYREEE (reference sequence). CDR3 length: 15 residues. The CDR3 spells CASSSGTSETDTQYF. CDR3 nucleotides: TGTGCCAGCAGCTCCGGGACTAGCGAAACAGATACGCAGTATTTT.

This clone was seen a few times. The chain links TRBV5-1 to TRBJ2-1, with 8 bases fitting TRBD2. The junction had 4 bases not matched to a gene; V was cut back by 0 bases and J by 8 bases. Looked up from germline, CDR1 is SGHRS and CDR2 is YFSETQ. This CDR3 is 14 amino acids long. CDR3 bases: TGCGCCAGCAGCTTGGAGCGGGAGCTGTATGAGCAGTTCTTC. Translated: CASSLERELYEQFF. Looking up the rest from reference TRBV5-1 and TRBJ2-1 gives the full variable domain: KAGVTQTPRYLIKTRGQQVTLSCSPISGHRSVSWYQQTPGQGLQFLFEYFSETQRNKGNFPGRFSGRQFSNSRSEMNVSTLELGDSALYLCASSLERELYEQFFGPGTRLTVL.

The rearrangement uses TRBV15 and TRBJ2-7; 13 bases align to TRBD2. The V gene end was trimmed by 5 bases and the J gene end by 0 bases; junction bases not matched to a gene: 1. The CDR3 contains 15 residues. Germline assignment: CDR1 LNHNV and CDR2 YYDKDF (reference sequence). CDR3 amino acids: CATSWTSGSSYEQYF. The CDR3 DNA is TGTGCCACCAGCTGGACTAGCGGGAGCTCCTACGAGCAGTACTTC.

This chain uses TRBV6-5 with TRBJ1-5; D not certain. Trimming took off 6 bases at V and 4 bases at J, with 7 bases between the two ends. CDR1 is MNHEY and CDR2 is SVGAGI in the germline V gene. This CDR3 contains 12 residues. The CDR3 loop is CASRTQNQPQHF. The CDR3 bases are TGTGCCAGCAGGACACAGAATCAGCCCCAGCATTTT.

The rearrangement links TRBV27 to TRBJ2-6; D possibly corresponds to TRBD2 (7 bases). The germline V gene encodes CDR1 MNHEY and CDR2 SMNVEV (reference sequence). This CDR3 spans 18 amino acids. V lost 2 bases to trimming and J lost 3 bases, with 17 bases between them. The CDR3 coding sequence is TGTGCCAGCAGTTTAGTAAGCGGGACAAGGTATGGGGCCAACGTCCTGACTTTC. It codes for CASSLVSGTRYGANVLTF.

The CDR3 DNA sequence: TGTGCCATCAGTGAGTCGAGGACAGGGTACGAGCAGTACTTC. This codes for CAISESRTGYEQYF. The chain is built from TRBV10-3 and TRBJ2-7, with TRBD1 matching over 8 bases. Germline CDR1 and CDR2: ENHRY and SYGVKD. V lost 0 bases to trimming and J lost 4 bases; unmatched junction nucleotides: 2. The CDR3 is 14 amino acids.

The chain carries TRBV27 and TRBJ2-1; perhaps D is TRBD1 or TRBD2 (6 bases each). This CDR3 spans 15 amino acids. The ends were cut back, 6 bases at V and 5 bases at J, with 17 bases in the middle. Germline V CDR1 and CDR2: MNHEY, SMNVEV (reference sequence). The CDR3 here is CASSPGAGVHNEQFF. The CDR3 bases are TGTGCCAGCAGCCCGGGGGCAGGCGTCCACAATGAGCAGTTCTTC.

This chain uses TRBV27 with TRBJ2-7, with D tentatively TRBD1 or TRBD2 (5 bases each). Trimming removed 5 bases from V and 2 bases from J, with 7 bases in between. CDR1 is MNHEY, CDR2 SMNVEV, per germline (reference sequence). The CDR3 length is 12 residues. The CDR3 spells CASSPGPYEQYF. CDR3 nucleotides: TGTGCCAGCAGTCCGGGACCCTACGAGCAGTACTTC.

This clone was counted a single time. CDR3: CSLHHRTTYGYTF. CDR3 DNA sequence: TGCAGCCTCCACCATAGGACCACCTATGGCTACACCTTC. The chain couples TRBV29-1 to TRBJ1-2; D is unclear. CDR1 SQVTM and CDR2 ANQGSEA come from the germline V gene. CDR3 length equals 13 residues. V was clipped by 8 bases and J by 4 bases, with 17 bases between them.

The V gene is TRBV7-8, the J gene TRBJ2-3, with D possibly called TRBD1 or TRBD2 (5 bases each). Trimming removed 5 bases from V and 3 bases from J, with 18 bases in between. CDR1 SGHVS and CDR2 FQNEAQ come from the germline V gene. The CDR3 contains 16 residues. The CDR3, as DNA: TGTGCCAGCAGCCACACAATTGGGGGAATTACAGATACGCAGTATTTT. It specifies CASSHTIGGITDTQYF.

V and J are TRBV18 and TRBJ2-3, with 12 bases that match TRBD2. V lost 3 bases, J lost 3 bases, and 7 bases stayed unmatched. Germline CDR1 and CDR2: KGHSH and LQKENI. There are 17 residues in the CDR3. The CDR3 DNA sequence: TGTGCCAGCTCACCGACCCTCGGGACTAGCGGGACAGATACGCAGTATTTT. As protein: CASSPTLGTSGTDTQYF.

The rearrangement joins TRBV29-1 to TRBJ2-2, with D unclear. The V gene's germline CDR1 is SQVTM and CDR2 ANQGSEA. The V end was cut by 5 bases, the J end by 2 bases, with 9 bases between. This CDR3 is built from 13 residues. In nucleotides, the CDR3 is TGCAGCGTTTCGGCCCTCAACACCGGGGAGCTGTTTTTT. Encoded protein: CSVSALNTGELFF.

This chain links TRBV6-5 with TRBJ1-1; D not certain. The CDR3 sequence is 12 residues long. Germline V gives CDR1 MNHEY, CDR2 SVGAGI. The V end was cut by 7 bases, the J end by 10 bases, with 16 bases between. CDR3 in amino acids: CASNTGEGRAFF. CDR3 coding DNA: TGTGCCAGCAACACTGGGGAGGGCCGAGCTTTCTTT.

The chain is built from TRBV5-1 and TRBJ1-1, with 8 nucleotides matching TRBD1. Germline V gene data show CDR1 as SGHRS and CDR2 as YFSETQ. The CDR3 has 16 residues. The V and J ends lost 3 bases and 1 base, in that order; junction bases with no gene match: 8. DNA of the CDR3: TGCGCCAGCAGCTCTCCGTACAGGGGGAAGAACACTGAAGCTTTCTTT. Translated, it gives CASSSPYRGKNTEAFF.

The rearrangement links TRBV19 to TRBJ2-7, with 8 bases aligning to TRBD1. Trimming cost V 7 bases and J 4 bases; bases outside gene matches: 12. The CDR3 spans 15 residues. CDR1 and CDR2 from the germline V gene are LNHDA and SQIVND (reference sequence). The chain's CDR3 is CASTLGGQGAYEQYF. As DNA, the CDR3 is TGTGCCAGTACCCTCGGAGGGCAGGGGGCGTACGAGCAGTACTTC.

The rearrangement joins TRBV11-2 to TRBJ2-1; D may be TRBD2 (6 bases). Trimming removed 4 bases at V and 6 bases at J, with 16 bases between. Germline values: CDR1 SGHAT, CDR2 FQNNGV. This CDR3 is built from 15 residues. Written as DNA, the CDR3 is TGTGCCAGCAGCTCCATGCGGGGAGAAGCCAATGAGCAGTTCTTC. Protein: CASSSMRGEANEQFF.

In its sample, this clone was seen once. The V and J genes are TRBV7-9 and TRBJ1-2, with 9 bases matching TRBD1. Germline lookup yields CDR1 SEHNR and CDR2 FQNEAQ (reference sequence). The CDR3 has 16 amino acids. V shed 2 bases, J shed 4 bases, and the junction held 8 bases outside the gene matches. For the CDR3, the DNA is TGTGCCAGCAGCTTATCCGCCGGGACAGGGTTCTATGGCTACACCTTC. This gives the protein CASSLSAGTGFYGYTF.

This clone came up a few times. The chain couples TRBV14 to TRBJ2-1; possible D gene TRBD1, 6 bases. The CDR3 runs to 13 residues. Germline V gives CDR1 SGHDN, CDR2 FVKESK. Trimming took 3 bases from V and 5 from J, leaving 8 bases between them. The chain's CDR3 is CASSHTGNNEQFF. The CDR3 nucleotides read TGTGCCAGCAGCCACACAGGGAACAATGAGCAGTTCTTC.

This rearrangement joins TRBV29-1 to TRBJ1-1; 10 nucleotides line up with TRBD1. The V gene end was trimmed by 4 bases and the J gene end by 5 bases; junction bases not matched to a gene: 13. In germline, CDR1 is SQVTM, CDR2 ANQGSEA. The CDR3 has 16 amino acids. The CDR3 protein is CSVAASGTGVWTEAFF. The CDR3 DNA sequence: TGCAGCGTTGCGGCATCCGGGACAGGGGTTTGGACTGAAGCTTTCTTT.

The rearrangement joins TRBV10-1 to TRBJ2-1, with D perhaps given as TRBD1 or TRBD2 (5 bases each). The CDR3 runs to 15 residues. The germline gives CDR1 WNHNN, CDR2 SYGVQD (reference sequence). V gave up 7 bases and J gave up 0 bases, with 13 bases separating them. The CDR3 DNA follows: TGCGCCAGCAATGGGGACGGTCGCTCCTACAATGAGCAGTTCTTC. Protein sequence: CASNGDGRSYNEQFF.